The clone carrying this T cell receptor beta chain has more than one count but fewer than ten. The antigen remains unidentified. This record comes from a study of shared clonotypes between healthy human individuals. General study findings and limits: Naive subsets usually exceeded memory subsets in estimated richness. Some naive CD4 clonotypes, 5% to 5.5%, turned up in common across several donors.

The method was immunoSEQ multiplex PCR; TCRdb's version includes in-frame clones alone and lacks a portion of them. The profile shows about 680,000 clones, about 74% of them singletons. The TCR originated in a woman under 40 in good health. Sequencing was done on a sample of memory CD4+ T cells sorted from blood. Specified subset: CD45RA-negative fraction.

The CDR3 region is CASSLPSPSQVLMNTEAFF. The CDR3 bases are TGTGCCAGCAGCCTCCCATCTCCCAGTCAGGTCCTCATGAACACTGAAGCTTTCTTT. The J gene is TRBJ1-1, the V gene TRBV11-2; D is undetermined. The length of the CDR3 is 19 residues. The germline gives CDR1 SGHAT, CDR2 FQNNGV. V lost 5 bases and J 0 bases, leaving 25 bases between the germline ends.